This T cell receptor (beta chain) was sequenced for a study of blood T cell repertoires in COVID-19. The participants were between roughly 18 and 100 years old and came from some 23 US areas. The table came from immunoSEQ multiplex PCR; TCRdb's copy has only in-frame clones and leaves some out. The data contain 400,000 to 500,000 clones, around nine tenths of them seen just once; the ten biggest clones take up about 1.5%. V lost 6 bases and J lost 6; bases outside the gene matches: 12. Germline assignment: CDR1 SGHVS and CDR2 FQNEAQ. The CDR3 has 16 residues. J is TRBJ2-1 and V is TRBV7-8; 9 bases fit TRBD2. Sequences were obtained from PBMCs or T cells enriched from blood (not recorded which). This clonotype originated in a woman under 30 who had been exposed to COVID-19. CDR3 loop: CASSSSGARGGNEQFF. CDR3 in DNA: TGTGCCAGCAGTTCTAGCGGGGCCCGAGGGGGCAATGAGCAGTTCTTC.